The source of this TCR beta chain is a study of T cells in Graves' hyperthyroidism and ophthalmopathy (dated by TCRdb to 2018 to 2020). Regarding the research as a whole: Peripheral blood was collected at initial diagnosis, before any treatment. The 80 to 100 discovery patients were randomly divided into training and test sets at a 7:3 ratio. Prospective prediction of ophthalmopathy was tested in an independent validation cohort of approximately 18 hyperthyroidism patients and around 16 patients who later progressed to ophthalmopathy. TCR V-J signatures able to tell the groups apart were searched for in a discovery cohort of more than 90 patients, of whom around 43 had Graves' ophthalmopathy and around 57 had stable Graves' hyperthyroidism. After blood sampling, hyperthyroidism patients were treated with methimazole at a starting dose of 30 mg daily, and ophthalmopathy patients were treated with high-dose intravenous methylprednisolone. Thyroid tissue and blood T-cell repertoires from roughly six Graves' hyperthyroidism patients were also compared in the study. TCR Vbeta CDR3 sequencing of 140 or so peripheral blood samples (43 ophthalmopathy, some 75 hyperthyroidism and some 17 progressor patients) is reported in the paper.

This clonotype has a count of ten or more. It has no known antigen specificity. No quality values exist for individual bases; no much larger clone is one base distant. Summary of the overall study and its limitations: No statistical method was used to set the sample size in advance, and investigators knew the group allocation. Most expanded thyroid clonotypes (frequency above 0.001) were also detected in blood, a finding suggesting that blood repertoires may reflect thyroid immune responses. In cross-validation, a model built on a 13 V-J signature told ophthalmopathy apart from stable hyperthyroidism with under 90% sensitivity and around 83% specificity, and in testing the same model reached 80%/75%. In validation, progression to ophthalmopathy was predicted by the model with around 70% sensitivity and 72% to 85% specificity, a median of roughly 6.4 months before onset.

Germline trimming: 6 bases from V, 3 bases from J; junction bases outside gene matches: 4. The CDR3 has 14 amino acids, counting the end cysteine and phenylalanine. Only the CDR3 region is kept as DNA, spanning 42 bases read in frame from base 1. The TCR beta CDR3 regions were amplified from the RNA transcripts. A first-round RT-PCR of the TCR CDR3 used the HTBI primer set with the Qiagen OneStep RT-PCR kit. The libraries were constructed in a second round of multiplex PCR and then size-selected and purified. The libraries were sequenced on an Illumina HiSeq2000 using paired-end 100 bp reads. The published analysis was carried out like this. SOAPnuke was used to process the raw data, removing reads that contained adapters or uncalled bases, had a mean Phred below 15, or lacked an exact match to the constant primer or identifier. COPE v1.2.5 was used to merge high-quality paired reads, and clonotypes were defined as unique nucleotide sequences. MiTCR v1.1 was used to align clonotypes to the IMGT TRBV, TRBD and TRBJ reference segments. The analysis was restricted to V-J combinations with a frequency above 0.0001, which together covered over 99% of the repertoires. A TCS score was defined as the ratio of F50 (clonal expansion) to E x V (chaos), with BLOSUM62-based TCRdist applied between CDR3 peptides within each V-J. Welch's t-statistics and random forest reduced fewer than 550 V-J features to about 13, which were used in a naive Bayes classifier (R e1071). TCRdb redid the processing of the public reads, applying fastp at Q25 and MiXCR, and retained in-frame beta chains. Records with the same CDR3 protein are collapsed into one entry carrying the most frequent genes and DNA. The V and J calls were not made by the authors but by TCRdb's processing. Recorded for this sample are about 520,000 distinct CDR3 sequences; about 24% of them occurred a single time. Over 9% of the sample is in the top ten clones.

Ophthalmopathy patients had moderately to severely active disease, with a Clinical Activity Score of 3 or more, a NOSPECS grade of 4 or more, and a disease duration of less than 3 months. Any patient with an uncontrolled infection, another autoimmune disease, pregnancy or lactation was excluded. Diagnoses were established on the basis of clinical symptoms, serum thyroxine and TRAb, thyroid ultrasound, and orbital computed tomography. Ficoll-Paque density gradient centrifugation was used to isolate PBMCs from approximately 11 ml of fresh peripheral blood. Trizol reagent was used to extract total RNA, and RNA quality was then checked on an Agilent 2100 Bioanalyzer.

Material for sequencing was blood. The receptor comes from a woman in her twenties or thirties with Graves' ophthalmopathy. The V gene is TRBV12-3 or TRBV12-4 and the J gene is TRBJ2-7; 11 of the junction bases match TRBD2. The nucleotide sequence is TGTGCCAGCAGCCAACTAGCGGGAGACTACGAGCAGTACTTC. The encoded protein is CASSQLAGDYEQYF.